This T cell receptor (beta chain) was retrieved from a study of T cells after yellow fever vaccination. On the study more broadly: Fractions with few cells were prepared using SMART-Seq v4 Ultra Low Input.

In its sample, this clonotype was seen a few times. Antigen unknown. Overall study findings and caveats: Weaker, the secondary response had a peak occurring faster, on day 5 versus 15.

TCR cDNA, made by 5'RACE template switching, carried an added universal primer site and UMIs. MiXCR, applied by TCRdb to the 5' RACE reads, yields one record per CDR3 protein. The table has 300,000 to 350,000 distinct CDR3 sequences, 3.5% to 5% seen once; the top ten hold 15% to 20%. Sample: PBMCs, taken 15 days after the yellow fever booster vaccination. The source of this sequence is a man between 18 and 29 years old who received the YFV17D yellow fever vaccine.

The CDR3 spells CSARDRIDSNQPQHF. CDR3 coding DNA: TGCAGTGCTAGAGATCGGATAGATAGCAATCAGCCCCAGCATTTT. The chain has TRBV20-1 and TRBJ1-5; D remains ambiguous. Trimming took off 0 bases at V and 0 bases at J, with 9 bases between the two ends. CDR1 is DFQATT, CDR2 SNEGSKA, per germline (reference sequence). The CDR3 spans 15 residues.